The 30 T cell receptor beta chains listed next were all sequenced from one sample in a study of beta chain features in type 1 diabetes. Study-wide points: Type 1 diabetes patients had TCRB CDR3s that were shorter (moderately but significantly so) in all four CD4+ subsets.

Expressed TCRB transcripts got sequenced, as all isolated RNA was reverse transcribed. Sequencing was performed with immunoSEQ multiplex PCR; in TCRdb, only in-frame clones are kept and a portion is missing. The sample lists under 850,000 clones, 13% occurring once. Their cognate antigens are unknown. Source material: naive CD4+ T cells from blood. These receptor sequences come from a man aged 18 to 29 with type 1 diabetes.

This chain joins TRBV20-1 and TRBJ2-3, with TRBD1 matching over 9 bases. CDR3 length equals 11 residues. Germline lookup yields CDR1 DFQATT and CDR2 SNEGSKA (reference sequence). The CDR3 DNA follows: TGCAGGGGACAGGGAGGGGATACGCAGTATTTT. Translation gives CRGQGGDTQYF.

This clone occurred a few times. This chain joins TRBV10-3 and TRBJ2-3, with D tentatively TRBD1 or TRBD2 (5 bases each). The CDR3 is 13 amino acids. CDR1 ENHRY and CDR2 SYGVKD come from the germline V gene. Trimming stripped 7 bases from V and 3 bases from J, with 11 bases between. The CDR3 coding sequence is TGTGCCATCACGCTAGGGGAGACAGATACGCAGTATTTT. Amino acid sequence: CAITLGETDTQYF.

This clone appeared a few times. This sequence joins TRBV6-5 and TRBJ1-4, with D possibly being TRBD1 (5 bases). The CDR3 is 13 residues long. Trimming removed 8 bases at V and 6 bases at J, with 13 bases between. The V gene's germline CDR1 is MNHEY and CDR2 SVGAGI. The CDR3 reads CASWAGHYEKLFF. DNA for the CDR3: TGTGCCAGCTGGGCAGGGCATTATGAAAAACTGTTTTTT.

This CDR3 reads CSVPGLAPGGELFF. The CDR3 region has the DNA TGCAGCGTCCCGGGACTAGCGCCTGGGGGGGAGCTGTTTTTT. The chain joins TRBV29-1 to TRBJ2-2, with TRBD2 matching over 10 bases. The CDR3 contains 14 residues. Germline loops: CDR1 SQVTM, CDR2 ANQGSEA. V shed 6 bases and J 8 bases; nucleotides not matched to a gene: 9.

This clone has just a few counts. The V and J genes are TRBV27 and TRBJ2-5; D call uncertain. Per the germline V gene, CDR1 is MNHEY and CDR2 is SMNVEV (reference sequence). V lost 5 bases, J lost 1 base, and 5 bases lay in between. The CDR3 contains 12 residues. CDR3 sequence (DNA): TGTGCCAGCAGTCTAATCCAAGAGACCCAGTACTTC. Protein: CASSLIQETQYF.

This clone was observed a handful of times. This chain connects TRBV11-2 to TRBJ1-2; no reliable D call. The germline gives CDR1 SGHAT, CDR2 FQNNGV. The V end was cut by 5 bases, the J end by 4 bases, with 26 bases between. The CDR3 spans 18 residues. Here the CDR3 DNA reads TGTGCCAGCAGCCCTTTAAAACGAGACCCGATGAGGAGCTATGGCTACACCTTC. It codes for CASSPLKRDPMRSYGYTF.

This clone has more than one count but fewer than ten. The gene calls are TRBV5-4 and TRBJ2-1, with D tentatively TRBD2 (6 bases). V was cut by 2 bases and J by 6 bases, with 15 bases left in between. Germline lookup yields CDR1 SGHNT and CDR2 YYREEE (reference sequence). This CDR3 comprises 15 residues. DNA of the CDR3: TGTGCCAGCAGCTTCGCACTAGCTGGGGGCAATGAGCAGTTCTTC. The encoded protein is CASSFALAGGNEQFF. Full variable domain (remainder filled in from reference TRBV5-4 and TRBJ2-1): ETGVTQSPTHLIKTRGQQVTLRCSSQSGHNTVSWYQQALGQGPQFIFQYYREEENGRGNFPPRFSGLQFPNYSSELNVNALELDDSALYLCASSFALAGGNEQFFGPGTRLTVL.

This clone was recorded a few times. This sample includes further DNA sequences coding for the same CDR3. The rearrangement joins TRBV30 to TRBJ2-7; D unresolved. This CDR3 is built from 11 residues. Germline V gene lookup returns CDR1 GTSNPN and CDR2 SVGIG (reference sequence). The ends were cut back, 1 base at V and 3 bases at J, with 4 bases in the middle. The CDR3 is CAWSGSYEQYF. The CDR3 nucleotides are TGTGCCTGGAGTGGAAGCTACGAGCAGTACTTC.

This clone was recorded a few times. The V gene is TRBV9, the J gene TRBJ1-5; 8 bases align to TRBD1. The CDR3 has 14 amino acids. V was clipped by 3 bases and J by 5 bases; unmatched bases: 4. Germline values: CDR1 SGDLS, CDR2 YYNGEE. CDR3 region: CASSAGQGYQPQHF. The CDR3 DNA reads TGTGCCAGCAGCGCCGGACAGGGCTATCAGCCCCAGCATTTT.

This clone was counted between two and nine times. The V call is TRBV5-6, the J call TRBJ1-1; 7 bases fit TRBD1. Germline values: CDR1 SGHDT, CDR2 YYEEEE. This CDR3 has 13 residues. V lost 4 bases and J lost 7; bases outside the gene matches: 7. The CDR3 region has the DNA TGTGCCAGCAGCGGACAGGAGACGGTTGAAGCTTTCTTT. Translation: CASSGQETVEAFF.

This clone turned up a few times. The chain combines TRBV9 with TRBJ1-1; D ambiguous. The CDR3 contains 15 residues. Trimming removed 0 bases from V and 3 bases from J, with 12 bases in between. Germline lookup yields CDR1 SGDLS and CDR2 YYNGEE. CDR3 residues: CASSVGSSSYTEAFF. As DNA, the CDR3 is TGTGCCAGCAGCGTAGGGTCCTCGAGCTACACTGAAGCTTTCTTT.

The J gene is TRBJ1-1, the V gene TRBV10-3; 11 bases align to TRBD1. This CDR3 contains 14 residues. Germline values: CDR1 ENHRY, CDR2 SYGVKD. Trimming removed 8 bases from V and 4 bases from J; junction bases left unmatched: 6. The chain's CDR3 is CAISPGTGGTEAFF. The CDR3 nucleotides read TGTGCCATCTCCCCCGGGACAGGGGGCACTGAAGCTTTCTTT.

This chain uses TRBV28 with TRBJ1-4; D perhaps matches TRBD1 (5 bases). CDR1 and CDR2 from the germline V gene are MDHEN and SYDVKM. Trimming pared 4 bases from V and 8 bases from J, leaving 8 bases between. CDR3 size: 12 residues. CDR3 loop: CASSSGTEKLFF. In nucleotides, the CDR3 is TGTGCCAGCAGTTCGGGGACGGAAAAACTGTTTTTT.

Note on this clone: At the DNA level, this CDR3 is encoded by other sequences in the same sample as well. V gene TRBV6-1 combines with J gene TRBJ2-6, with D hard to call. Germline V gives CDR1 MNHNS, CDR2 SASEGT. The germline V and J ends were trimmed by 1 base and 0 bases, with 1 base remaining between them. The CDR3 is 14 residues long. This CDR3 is CASSEGSGANVLTF. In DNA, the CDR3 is TGTGCCAGCAGTGAAGGCTCTGGGGCCAACGTCCTGACTTTC.

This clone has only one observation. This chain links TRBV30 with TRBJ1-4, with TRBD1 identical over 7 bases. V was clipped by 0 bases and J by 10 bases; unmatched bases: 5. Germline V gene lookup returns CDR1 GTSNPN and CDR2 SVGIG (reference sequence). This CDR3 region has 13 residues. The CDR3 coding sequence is TGTGCCTGGAGTGTAGGGACAGTAGGAAAACTGTTTTTT. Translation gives CAWSVGTVGKLFF. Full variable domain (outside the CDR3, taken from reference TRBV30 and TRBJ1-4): SQTIHQWPATLVQPVGSPLSLECTVEGTSNPNLYWYRQAAGRGLQLLFYSVGIGQISSEVPQNLSASRPQDRQFILSSKKLLLSDSGFYLCAWSVGTVGKLFFGSGTQLSVL.

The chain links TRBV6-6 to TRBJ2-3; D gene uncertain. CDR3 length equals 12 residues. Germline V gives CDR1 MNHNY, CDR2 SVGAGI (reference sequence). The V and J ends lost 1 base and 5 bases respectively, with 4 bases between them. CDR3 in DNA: TGTGCCAGCAGTTACTTTCGAGATACGCAGTATTTT. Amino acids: CASSYFRDTQYF.

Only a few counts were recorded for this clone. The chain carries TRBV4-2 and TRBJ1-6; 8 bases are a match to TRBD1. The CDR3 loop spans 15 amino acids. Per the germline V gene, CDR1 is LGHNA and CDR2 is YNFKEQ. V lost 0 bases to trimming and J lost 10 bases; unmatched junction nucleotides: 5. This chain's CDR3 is CASSQDTGGRSPLHF. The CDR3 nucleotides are TGTGCCAGCAGCCAAGATACAGGGGGTAGGTCACCCCTCCACTTT.

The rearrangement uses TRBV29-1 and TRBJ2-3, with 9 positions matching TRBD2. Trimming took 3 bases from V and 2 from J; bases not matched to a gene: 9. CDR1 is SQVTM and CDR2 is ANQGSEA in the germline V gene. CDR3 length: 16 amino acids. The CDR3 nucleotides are TGCAGCGTTGATGGGTCTAGCGGGGACCTCACAGATACGCAGTATTTT. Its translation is CSVDGSSGDLTDTQYF.

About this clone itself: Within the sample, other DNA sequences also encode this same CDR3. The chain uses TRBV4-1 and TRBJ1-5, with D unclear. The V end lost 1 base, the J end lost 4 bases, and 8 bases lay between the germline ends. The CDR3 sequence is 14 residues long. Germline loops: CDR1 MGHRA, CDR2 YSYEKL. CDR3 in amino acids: CASSQVGGNQPQHF. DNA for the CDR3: TGCGCCAGCAGCCAAGTGGGCGGGAATCAGCCCCAGCATTTT.

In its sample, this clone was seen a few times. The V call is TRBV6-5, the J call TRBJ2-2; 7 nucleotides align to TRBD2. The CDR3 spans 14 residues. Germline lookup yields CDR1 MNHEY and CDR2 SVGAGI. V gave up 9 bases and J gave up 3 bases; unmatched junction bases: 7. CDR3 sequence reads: CASGGGLDTGELFF. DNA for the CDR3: TGTGCCAGTGGGGGAGGGCTGGACACCGGGGAGCTGTTTTTT.

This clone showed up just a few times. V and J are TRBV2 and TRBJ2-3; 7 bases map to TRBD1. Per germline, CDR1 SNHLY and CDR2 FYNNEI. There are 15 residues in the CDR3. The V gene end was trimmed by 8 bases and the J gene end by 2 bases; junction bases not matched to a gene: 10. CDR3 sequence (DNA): TGTGCCAGCTTAAGGGGGCAGCTAAACACAGATACGCAGTATTTT. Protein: CASLRGQLNTDTQYF.

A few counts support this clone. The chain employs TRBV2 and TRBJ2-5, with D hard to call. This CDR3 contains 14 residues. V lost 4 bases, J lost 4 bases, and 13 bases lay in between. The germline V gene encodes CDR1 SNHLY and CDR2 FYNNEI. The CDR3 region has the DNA TGTGCCAGCAGTGGCAGTCTAGTACTAGAGACCCAGTACTTC. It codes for CASSGSLVLETQYF.

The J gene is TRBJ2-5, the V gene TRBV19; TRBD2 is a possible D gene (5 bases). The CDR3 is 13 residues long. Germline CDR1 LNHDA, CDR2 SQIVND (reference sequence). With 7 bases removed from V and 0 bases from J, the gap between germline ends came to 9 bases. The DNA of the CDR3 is TGTGCCAGTAAGAGGCGGGACCAAGAGACCCAGTACTTC. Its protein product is CASKRRDQETQYF.

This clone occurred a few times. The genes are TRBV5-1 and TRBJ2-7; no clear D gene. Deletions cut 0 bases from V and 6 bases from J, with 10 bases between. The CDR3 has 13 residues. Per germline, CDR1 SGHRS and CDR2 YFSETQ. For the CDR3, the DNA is TGCGCCAGCAGCTTGGGGGTGAACGGCGAGCAGTACTTC. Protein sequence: CASSLGVNGEQYF.

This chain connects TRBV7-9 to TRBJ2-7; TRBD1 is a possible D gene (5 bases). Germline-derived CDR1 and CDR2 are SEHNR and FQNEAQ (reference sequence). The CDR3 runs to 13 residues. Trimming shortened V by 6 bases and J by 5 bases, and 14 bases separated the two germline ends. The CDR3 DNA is TGTGCCAGCAGGGGGCCCCTCGAGAACGAGCAGTACTTC. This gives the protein CASRGPLENEQYF.

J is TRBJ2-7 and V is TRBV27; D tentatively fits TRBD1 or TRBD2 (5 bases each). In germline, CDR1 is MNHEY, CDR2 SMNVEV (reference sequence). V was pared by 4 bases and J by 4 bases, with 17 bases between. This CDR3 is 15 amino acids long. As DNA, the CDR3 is TGTGCCAGCAGTTATCAGCCAGGGAGTTGGTACGAGCAGTACTTC. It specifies CASSYQPGSWYEQYF.

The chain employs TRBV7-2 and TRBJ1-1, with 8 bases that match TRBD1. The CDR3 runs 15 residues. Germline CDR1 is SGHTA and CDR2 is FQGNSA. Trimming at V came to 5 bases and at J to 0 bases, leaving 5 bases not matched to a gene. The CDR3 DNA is TGTGCCAGCAGCCCCGACAGGGGAGTGAACACTGAAGCTTTCTTT. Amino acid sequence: CASSPDRGVNTEAFF.

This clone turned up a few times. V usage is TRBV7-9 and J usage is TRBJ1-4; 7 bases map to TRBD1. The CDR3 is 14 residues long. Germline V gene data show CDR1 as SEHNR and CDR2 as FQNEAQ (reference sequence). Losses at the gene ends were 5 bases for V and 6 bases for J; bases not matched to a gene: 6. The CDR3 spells CASSPTGDYEKLFF. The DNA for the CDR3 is TGTGCCAGCAGCCCAACAGGGGACTATGAAAAACTGTTTTTT. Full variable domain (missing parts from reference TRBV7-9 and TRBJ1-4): DTGVSQNPRHKITKRGQNVTFRCDPISEHNRLYWYRQTLGQGPEFLTYFQNEAQLEKSRLLSDRFSAERPKGSFSTLEIQRTEQGDSAMYLCASSPTGDYEKLFFGSGTQLSVL.

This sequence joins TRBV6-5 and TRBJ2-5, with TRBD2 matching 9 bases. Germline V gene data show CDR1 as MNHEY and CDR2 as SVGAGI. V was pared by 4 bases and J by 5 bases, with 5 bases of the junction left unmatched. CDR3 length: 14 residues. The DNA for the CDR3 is TGTGCCAGCAGTTCTAGCGGGGTCCCCGAGACCCAGTACTTC. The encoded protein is CASSSSGVPETQYF.

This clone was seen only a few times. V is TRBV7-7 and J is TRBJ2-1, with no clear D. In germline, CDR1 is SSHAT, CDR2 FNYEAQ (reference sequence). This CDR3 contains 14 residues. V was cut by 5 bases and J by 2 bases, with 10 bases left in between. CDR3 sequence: CASSPGVAYNEQFF. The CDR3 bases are TGTGCCAGCAGCCCAGGAGTCGCCTACAATGAGCAGTTCTTC. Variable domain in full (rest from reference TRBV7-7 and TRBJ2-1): GAGVSQSPRYKVTKRGQDVTLRCDPISSHATLYWYQQALGQGPEFLTYFNYEAQPDKSGLPSDRFSAERPEGSISTLTIQRTEQRDSAMYRCASSPGVAYNEQFFGPGTRLTVL.